This is a list of T cell receptor beta chains from one sample in a study of graft-versus-host responses after intestinal transplantation. Using immunoSEQ multiplex PCR, the repertoire was profiled, and TCRdb retains in-frame clones only, with some absent. The sample holds about 82,000 clones, about nine tenths seen once. These receptors' antigens are unknown. Material: unstimulated CD4+ T cells sorted from spleen or lymph node cells, obtained before intestinal transplant. These receptors all come from a human donor who received an intestinal transplant. CDR3s include the opening cysteine and the closing phenylalanine or tryptophan. The D gene is left open where the match is weak.

d_call | j_call | v_call | cdr3_aa
. | TRBJ2-7 | TRBV10-2 | CASSGGGHMSSYEQYF
TRBD1 | TRBJ1-2 | TRBV7-9 | CASSLRDRVYGYTF
TRBD1 | TRBJ1-1 | TRBV11-2 | CASLIGTGPMNTEAFF
. | TRBJ2-5 | TRBV19 | CASSIGGVLQETQYF
TRBD1 | TRBJ1-2 | TRBV7-9 | CASSLTGGDVYGYTF
TRBD1 | TRBJ2-1 | TRBV30 | CAYKTGTGYNEQFF
. | TRBJ1-5 | TRBV6-6 | CASSYLDSNNQPQHF
TRBD2 | TRBJ2-3 | TRBV7-9 | CASSLTSGGTDTQYF
TRBD2 | TRBJ2-7 | TRBV2 | CASSSSGGRGTYEQYF
. | TRBJ1-6 | TRBV19 | CASSMGGGAYNSPLHF
TRBD2 | TRBJ2-5 | TRBV4-1 | CASSQEGRIAGGPETQYF
. | TRBJ2-4 | TRBV4-3 | CASSQAGSPQNIQYF
. | TRBJ2-2 | TRBV18 | CASFPTATGELFF
TRBD2 | TRBJ2-3 | TRBV5-1 | CASSRTSGGAPDTQYF
TRBD1 | TRBJ1-2 | TRBV9 | CASSVRGRDGYTF
. | TRBJ1-4 | TRBV30 | CAWNLGAATNEKLFF
. | TRBJ2-3 | TRBV11-2 | CASSLGHFSTDTQYF
. | TRBJ2-3 | TRBV5-1 | CASSRLTGTDTQYF
TRBD1 | TRBJ1-4 | TRBV5-4 | CASSQDRTNEKLFF
TRBD2 | TRBJ2-7 | TRBV30 | CAWRKAGGPYEQYF
. | TRBJ2-7 | TRBV7-2 | CASSTTLGPYEQYF
. | TRBJ1-1 | TRBV19 | CASSRGGMNTEAFF
. | TRBJ2-7 | TRBV19 | CASSRGTAYEQYF
. | TRBJ1-1 | TRBV4-3 | CASSRERGTEAFF
. | TRBJ1-3 | TRBV7-9 | CASSLNLAVSGNTIYF
TRBD1 | TRBJ1-2 | TRBV19 | CASSAPGQGYGYTF
. | TRBJ1-3 | TRBV18 | CASSAITGGNTIYF
TRBD1 | TRBJ2-7 | TRBV9 | CASGTDRVSFYEQYF
TRBD2 | TRBJ2-3 | TRBV9 | CASSVGGLAGGLDTQYF
TRBD1 | TRBJ1-3 | TRBV5-1 | CASSLGTGVPGNTIYF
. | TRBJ1-3 | TRBV5-6 | CASSLRGFSSGNTIYF
TRBD1 | TRBJ1-6 | TRBV18 | CASSPTTGGLESPLHF
TRBD1 | TRBJ1-1 | TRBV6-5 | CASSLTGGLAFF
TRBD1 | TRBJ2-7 | TRBV7-8 | CASSLQGAGYEQYF
. | TRBJ2-7 | TRBV5-8 | CASSLEVGGKGSYEQYF
TRBD2 | TRBJ2-7 | TRBV30 | CAWTGGTSYEQYF